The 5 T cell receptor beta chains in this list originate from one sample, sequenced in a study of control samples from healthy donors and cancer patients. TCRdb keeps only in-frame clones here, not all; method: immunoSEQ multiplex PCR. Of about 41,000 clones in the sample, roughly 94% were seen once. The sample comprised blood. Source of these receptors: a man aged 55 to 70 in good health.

DNA for the CDR3: TGCAGTGCTAGTAGGCTAGCCAAAAACATTCAGTACTTC. Translated, it gives CSASRLAKNIQYF. V gene TRBV20-1 combines with J gene TRBJ2-4; D is uncertain. The V and J ends lost 3 bases and 0 bases respectively, with 6 bases between them. CDR1 is DFQATT, CDR2 SNEGSKA, per germline (reference sequence). This CDR3 contains 13 residues.

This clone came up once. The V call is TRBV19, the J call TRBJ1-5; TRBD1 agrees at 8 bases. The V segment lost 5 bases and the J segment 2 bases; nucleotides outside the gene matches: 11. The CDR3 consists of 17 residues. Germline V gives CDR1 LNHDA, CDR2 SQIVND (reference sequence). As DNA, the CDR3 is TGTGCCAGTAGTTGGGGACAGGCCCAAAGGGGCAATCAGCCCCAGCATTTT. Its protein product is CASSWGQAQRGNQPQHF.

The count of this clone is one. CDR3 DNA: TGTGCCAGCTCACCCTTACCACCTTTAGGGAACAATCAGCCCCAGCATTTT. Its protein is CASSPLPPLGNNQPQHF. The rearrangement links TRBV18 to TRBJ1-5; D gene uncertain. Trimming removed 3 bases from V and 3 bases from J, with 18 bases in between. The CDR3 is 17 amino acids. Germline CDR1 reads KGHSH; CDR2 reads LQKENI.

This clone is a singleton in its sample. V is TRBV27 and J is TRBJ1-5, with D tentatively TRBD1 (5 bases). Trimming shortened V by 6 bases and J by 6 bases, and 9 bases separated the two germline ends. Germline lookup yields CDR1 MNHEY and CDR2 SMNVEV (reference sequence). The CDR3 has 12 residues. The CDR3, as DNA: TGTGCCAGCAGAGAGGGGTTTCAGCCCCAGCATTTT. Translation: CASREGFQPQHF.

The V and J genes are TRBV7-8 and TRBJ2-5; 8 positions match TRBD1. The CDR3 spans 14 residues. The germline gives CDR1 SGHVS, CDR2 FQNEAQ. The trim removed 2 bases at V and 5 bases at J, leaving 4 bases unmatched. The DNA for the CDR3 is TGTGCCAGCAGCTTAACGCGGGACAGGGAGACCCAGTACTTC. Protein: CASSLTRDRETQYF.